These T cell receptor beta chains were read from a single sample in a study of CD8 T cells in ankylosing spondylitis. One entry per CDR3 protein results from TCRdb running MiXCR on the 5' RACE reads. In the table there are approximately 300,000 distinct CDR3 sequences, less than 25% of which are singletons. Material for sequencing was blood, either unsorted or a sorted T cell fraction (not recorded which). All receptors come from a female donor with ankylosing spondylitis or in good health (not recorded which). CDR3s include the opening cysteine and the closing phenylalanine or tryptophan. A D gene is named only where the DNA matches it firmly. Not all rows give a size; the values are once, few, many and, for expanded clones, a class.

TRBV9	NA	NA	TRBJ2-1	CASTRRAGYKNEQFF	TGTGCCAGCACCCGGCGGGCGGGATATAAGAATGAGCAGTTCTTC
TRBV13	NA	many	TRBJ2-1	CASSLKRYYNEQFF	TGTGCCAGCAGCTTGAAGCGTTACTACAATGAGCAGTTCTTC
TRBV20-1	NA	NA	TRBJ2-7	CSAHPPSFGEQYF	TGCAGTGCCCACCCCCCAAGCTTCGGAGAGCAGTACTTC
TRBV4-1	TRBD2	NA	TRBJ2-3	CASSQPTSGRGWDTQYF	TGCGCCAGCAGCCAGCCAACTAGCGGAAGGGGCTGGGATACGCAGTATTTT
TRBV6-2/TRBV6-3	TRBD2	many	TRBJ2-7	CASSYGTSGSSYEQYF	TGTGCCAGCAGTTACGGGACTAGCGGGAGTTCCTACGAGCAGTACTTC
TRBV30	NA	NA	TRBJ1-2	CAWSALRQSTF	TGTGCCTGGAGCGCTTTAAGACAGTCAACCTTC
TRBV18	NA	few	TRBJ2-1	CASSQLESNYNEQFF	TGTGCCAGCTCACAACTGGAGAGCAACTACAATGAGCAGTTCTTC
TRBV10-2	TRBD2	NA	TRBJ2-3	CASSEPTSGFTDTQYF	TGCGCCAGCAGTGAGCCGACTAGCGGGTTCACAGATACGCAGTATTTT
TRBV21-1	NA	few	TRBJ2-7	CASSRNSFYEQYF	TGTGCCAGCAGCAGGAACAGTTTCTACGAGCAGTACTTC
TRBV10-3	NA	NA	TRBJ2-7	CAIKPDSRENEQYF	TGTGCCATCAAACCTGACAGCCGGGAAAACGAGCAGTACTTC
TRBV7-2	TRBD2	NA	TRBJ2-7	CASSLASGRFLEQYF	TGTGCCAGCAGCTTAGCTAGCGGGAGATTTCTCGAGCAGTACTTC
TRBV20-1	TRBD2	few	TRBJ2-1	CSAHPGTSGSGEQFF	TGCAGTGCGCATCCCGGGACTAGCGGGAGCGGTGAGCAGTTCTTC
TRBV18	NA	few	TRBJ2-7	CASSPPTYEQYF	TGTGCCAGCTCACCCCCCACCTACGAGCAGTACTTC
TRBV20-1	NA	few	TRBJ2-5	CSATTRGPETQYF	TGCAGTGCCACGACCCGAGGTCCAGAGACCCAGTACTTC
TRBV11-2	NA	NA	TRBJ1-2	CASSSGGARDYNYGYTF	TGTGCCAGCAGCTCCGGAGGGGCCAGGGACTACAACTATGGCTACACCTTC
TRBV20-1	NA	few	TRBJ2-5	CSAKRSVPETQYF	TGCAGTGCTAAACGGTCCGTTCCCGAGACCCAGTACTTC
TRBV4-3	NA	NA	TRBJ2-5	CASSQDWVAVETQYF	TGCGCCAGCAGCCAAGATTGGGTAGCGGTGGAGACCCAGTACTTC
TRBV6-5	NA	NA	TRBJ1-2	CASSYFGQANYGYTF	TGTGCCAGCAGTTACTTTGGGCAGGCGAACTATGGCTACACCTTC
TRBV24-1	TRBD1	few	TRBJ2-7	CATSDFLAGQGAYEQYF	TGTGCCACCAGTGATTTTCTTGCGGGACAGGGAGCCTACGAGCAGTACTTC
TRBV20-1	NA	NA	TRBJ2-3	CSARAITDTQYF	TGCAGTGCTAGGGCTATCACAGATACGCAGTATTTT
TRBV7-8	TRBD1	few	TRBJ1-2	CASSSGTGLVYGYTF	TGTGCCAGCAGCTCCGGGACAGGTCTTGTCTATGGCTACACCTTC
TRBV10-3	NA	NA	TRBJ2-1	CAISEIGDEQFF	TGTGCCATCAGTGAGATAGGGGATGAGCAGTTCTTC
TRBV20-1	TRBD2	few	TRBJ2-1	CSATSSGRGDEQFF	TGCAGTGCTACATCTAGCGGGAGGGGGGATGAGCAGTTCTTC
TRBV6-1	NA	few	TRBJ2-7	CASTSAGASSYEQYF	TGTGCCAGCACCTCCGCCGGCGCCAGCTCCTACGAGCAGTACTTC
TRBV29-1	TRBD1	NA	TRBJ2-3	CSARDRNTDTQYF	TGCAGCGCCAGGGACAGAAACACAGATACGCAGTATTTT
TRBV7-9	TRBD1	few	TRBJ2-3	CASTPEGGRGDTQYF	TGTGCCAGCACCCCTGAAGGGGGCCGGGGAGATACGCAGTATTTT
TRBV25-1	NA	NA	TRBJ1-1	CASSLVRGTEAFF	TGTGCCAGCAGCCTCGTGAGAGGGACTGAAGCTTTCTTT
TRBV7-2	TRBD1	many	TRBJ2-1	CASSLDRGSYNEQFF	TGTGCCAGCAGCTTAGACAGGGGCTCTTACAATGAGCAGTTCTTC
TRBV20-1	TRBD2	few	TRBJ2-5	CSARSLAALGTQYF	TGCAGTGCTAGAAGTCTAGCGGCCCTTGGGACCCAGTACTTC
TRBV11-2	TRBD2	many	TRBJ2-1	CASSLDLSGRVGEQFF	TGTGCCAGCAGCTTAGATTTGAGCGGGAGGGTCGGTGAGCAGTTCTTC
TRBV29-1	TRBD1	many	TRBJ2-5	CSALAWTGADTQYF	TGCAGCGCTCTGGCCTGGACAGGGGCGGACACCCAGTACTTC